Only a few counts were recorded for the clone carrying this TCR beta chain. There are 16 residues in the CDR3. After removal of 2 bases from V and 0 bases from J, the junction contained 2 bases not matched to a gene. Per the germline V gene, CDR1 is MGHRA and CDR2 is YSYEKL. The sample is drawn from a study of blood T cells in healthy people across ages. Alongside a J-beta primer mix, a sample-barcoded 5' primer served in a second PCR lasting about 7 to 12 cycles. TCRdb fed the 5' RACE reads into MiXCR, producing one record per CDR3 protein. The sample includes some 1.4 million distinct CDR3 sequences, around 39% of them seen just once.

The sequence derives from a woman aged 18-29 years in good health. The chain recombines TRBV4-1 with TRBJ2-3; 10 positions agree with TRBD2. The specimen sequenced was blood. The CDR3 DNA is TGCGCCAGCAGCCAACTAGCGGGGGCAAGCACAGATACGCAGTATTTT. It is translated as CASSQLAGASTDTQYF.